A single sample is the source of the 9 T cell receptor beta chains below, sequenced in a study of Ad26.COV2.S vaccination and SARS-CoV-2 variants. The treatment denotes: around 19 received Ad26.COV2.S at low or high dose, single or two shots; several received placebo; per-sample allocation not given. Vaccine and placebo recipients were sampled on day 63 after the first injection. TCRdb's copy holds only in-frame clones and misses some; the assay was immunoSEQ multiplex PCR. The profile shows some 390,000 clones, around 85% of them singletons. The sample was peripheral blood, taken in a trial of Ad26.COV2.S vaccine versus placebo. All receptors derive from a person between 18 and 65 years old who received the Ad26.COV2.S COVID-19 vaccine or a placebo.

This clone was counted between two and nine times. This chain uses TRBV19 with TRBJ1-5; a weak D match, TRBD1 (5 bases). This CDR3 is 15 amino acids long. CDR1 and CDR2 from the germline V gene are LNHDA and SQIVND (reference sequence). V lost 6 bases and J lost 0, with 12 bases in between. In DNA form, the CDR3 reads TGTGCCAGTAGGACAGAGAAATATAGCAATCAGCCCCAGCATTTT. The encoded protein is CASRTEKYSNQPQHF.

The chain recombines TRBV6-1 with TRBJ2-3; D possibly corresponds to TRBD1 (5 bases). Germline lookup yields CDR1 MNHNS and CDR2 SASEGT. CDR3 size: 14 residues. Trimming removed 1 base at V and 4 bases at J, with 9 bases between. The CDR3 DNA follows: TGTGCCAGCAGTGAAGGGGGCTTGGCAGATACGCAGTATTTT. Residues: CASSEGGLADTQYF.

This clone showed up just a few times. V gene TRBV7-2 combines with J gene TRBJ1-6, with no clear D. V was clipped by 5 bases and J by 5 bases, with 10 bases between them. This CDR3 contains 14 residues. CDR1 is SGHTA and CDR2 is FQGNSA in the germline V gene. The DNA for the CDR3 is TGTGCCAGCAGCCGGGCAGCAGATAATTCACCCCTCCACTTT. This codes for CASSRAADNSPLHF.

The V gene is TRBV7-2, the J gene TRBJ2-5; TRBD2 aligns across 8 bases. J gave up 5 bases and V 3 bases, and 8 bases lay outside the gene matches. The CDR3 is made up of 15 amino acids. From germline, CDR1 is SGHTA and CDR2 FQGNSA. CDR3 sequence reads: CASSLAGGFRETQYF. The CDR3 DNA is TGTGCCAGCAGCTTGGCGGGGGGCTTTCGGGAGACCCAGTACTTC.

V is TRBV6-5 and J is TRBJ1-6; no firm D call. With 10 bases removed from V and 0 bases from J, the gap between germline ends came to 10 bases. Germline loops: CDR1 MNHEY, CDR2 SVGAGI. This CDR3 is built from 14 residues. The CDR3 sequence: CAISPSSYNSPLHF. CDR3 bases: TGTGCCATCTCACCGAGCTCCTATAATTCACCCCTCCACTTT.

This clone was picked up one time. The J gene is TRBJ2-1, the V gene TRBV3-1 (or the pseudogene TRBV3-2); D unclear. The germline CDR1 and CDR2 sequences are LGHDT and YNNKEL (reference sequence). This CDR3 region has 11 residues. Trimming removed 4 bases from V and 13 bases from J, with 11 bases in between. CDR3 bases: TGTGCCAGCAGCCGGGCCCTAGACCAGTTCTTC. Its translation: CASSRALDQFF.

This clone showed up just a few times. The chain couples TRBV2 to TRBJ1-2; D is unclear. Germline lookup yields CDR1 SNHLY and CDR2 FYNNEI. The V gene lost 7 bases and the J gene lost 3 bases, with 12 bases spanning the gap. The length of the CDR3 is 13 residues. The CDR3 nucleotides are TGTGCCAGCATTGGTTGGGGTGACTATGGCTACACCTTC. This sequence encodes CASIGWGDYGYTF.

This chain uses TRBV7-2 with TRBJ1-1; TRBD1 might be the D (5 bases). The CDR3 extends over 14 amino acids. V was pared by 3 bases and J by 5 bases, with 13 bases between. Looked up from germline, CDR1 is SGHTA and CDR2 is FQGNSA. This chain's CDR3 is CASSFSGRETEAFF. CDR3 DNA sequence: TGTGCCAGCAGCTTCTCGGGCAGGGAGACTGAAGCTTTCTTT. The whole variable domain, remainder taken from reference TRBV7-2 and TRBJ1-1, is GAGVSQSPSNKVTEKGKDVELRCDPISGHTALYWYRQSLGQGLEFLIYFQGNSAPDKSGLPSDRFSAERTGGSVSTLTIQRTQQEDSAVYLCASSFSGRETEAFFGQGTRLTVV.

The V and J genes are TRBV16 and TRBJ2-7; D may correspond to TRBD1 or TRBD2 (5 bases each). V lost 0 bases and J 7 bases, leaving 13 bases between the germline ends. The CDR3 has 14 amino acids. Germline CDR1 KGHSY, CDR2 FQNENV. CDR3 sequence (DNA): TGTGCCAGCAGCCAATCGGTGGGGGTTCGGGAGCAGTACTTC. Translation: CASSQSVGVREQYF.